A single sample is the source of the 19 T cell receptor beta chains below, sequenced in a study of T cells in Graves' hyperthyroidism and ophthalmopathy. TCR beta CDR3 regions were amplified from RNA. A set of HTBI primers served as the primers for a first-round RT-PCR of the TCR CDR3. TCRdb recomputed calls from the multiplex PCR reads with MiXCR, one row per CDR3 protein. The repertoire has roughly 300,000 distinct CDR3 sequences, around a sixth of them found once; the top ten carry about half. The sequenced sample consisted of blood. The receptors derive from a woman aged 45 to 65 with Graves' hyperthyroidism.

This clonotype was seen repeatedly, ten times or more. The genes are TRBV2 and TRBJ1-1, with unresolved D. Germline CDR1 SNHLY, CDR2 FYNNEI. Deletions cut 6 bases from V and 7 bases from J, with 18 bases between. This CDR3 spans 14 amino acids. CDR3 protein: CASSQSQVDGEAFF. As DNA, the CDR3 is TGTGCCAGCAGCCAATCCCAAGTGGACGGTGAAGCTTTCTTT.

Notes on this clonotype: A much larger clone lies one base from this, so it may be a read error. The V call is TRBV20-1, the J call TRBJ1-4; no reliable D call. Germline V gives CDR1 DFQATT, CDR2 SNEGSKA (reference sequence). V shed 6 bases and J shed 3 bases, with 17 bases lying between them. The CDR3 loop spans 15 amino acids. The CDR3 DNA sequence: TGCAGTGCCTCTAGCGCCCTTACAGCTAATGAAAAACTGTTTTTT. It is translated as CSASSALTANEKLFF.

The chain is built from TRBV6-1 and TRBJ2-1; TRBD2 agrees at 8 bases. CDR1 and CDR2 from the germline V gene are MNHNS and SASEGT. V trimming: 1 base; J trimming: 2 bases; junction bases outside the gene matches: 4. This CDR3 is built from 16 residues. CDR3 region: CASSEDNSGAYNEQFF. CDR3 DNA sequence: TGTGCCAGCAGTGAAGATAATAGCGGGGCCTACAATGAGCAGTTCTTC.

CDR3 nucleotides: TGCAGTGCTTCTCTAGCGGGAGGGCCGTACGAGCAGTACTTC. This gives the protein CSASLAGGPYEQYF. The rearrangement joins TRBV20-1 to TRBJ2-7; 12 bases match TRBD2. There are 14 residues in the CDR3. Germline V gene lookup returns CDR1 DFQATT and CDR2 SNEGSKA (reference sequence). The V and J ends lost 5 bases and 4 bases, in that order; junction bases with no gene match: 6.

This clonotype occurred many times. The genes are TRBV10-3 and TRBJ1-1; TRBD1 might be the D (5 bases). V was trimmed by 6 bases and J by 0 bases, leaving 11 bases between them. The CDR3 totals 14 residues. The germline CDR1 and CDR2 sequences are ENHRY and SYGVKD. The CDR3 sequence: CAISAQGVNTEAFF. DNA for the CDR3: TGTGCCATCAGCGCTCAGGGAGTGAACACTGAAGCTTTCTTT.

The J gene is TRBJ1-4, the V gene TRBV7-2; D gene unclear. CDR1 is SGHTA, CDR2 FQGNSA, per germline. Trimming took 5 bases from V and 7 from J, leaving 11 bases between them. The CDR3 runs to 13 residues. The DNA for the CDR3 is TGTGCCAGCAGCCCCGGAGGAGCTGAAAAACTGTTTTTT. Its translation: CASSPGGAEKLFF.

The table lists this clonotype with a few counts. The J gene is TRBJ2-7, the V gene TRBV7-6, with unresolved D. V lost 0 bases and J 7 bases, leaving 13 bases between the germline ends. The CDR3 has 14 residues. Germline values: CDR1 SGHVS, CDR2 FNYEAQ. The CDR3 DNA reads TGTGCCAGCAGCTTAGCGTCGGGCGGAGATGAGCAGTACTTC. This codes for CASSLASGGDEQYF.

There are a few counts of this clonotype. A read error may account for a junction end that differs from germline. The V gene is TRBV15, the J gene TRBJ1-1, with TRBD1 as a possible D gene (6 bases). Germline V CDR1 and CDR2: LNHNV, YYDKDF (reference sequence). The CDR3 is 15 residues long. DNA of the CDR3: TGTGCCGCCAGCGGCACAGGGTTCGGAACAAACGAAGCTTTCTTT. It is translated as CAASGTGFGTNEAFF.

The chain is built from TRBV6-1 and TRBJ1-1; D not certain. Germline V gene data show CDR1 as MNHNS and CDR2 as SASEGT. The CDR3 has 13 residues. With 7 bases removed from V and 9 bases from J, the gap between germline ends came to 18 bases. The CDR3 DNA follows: TGTGCCAGCATTCTAAAACCGGGAACCAAAGCTTTCTTT. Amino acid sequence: CASILKPGTKAFF.

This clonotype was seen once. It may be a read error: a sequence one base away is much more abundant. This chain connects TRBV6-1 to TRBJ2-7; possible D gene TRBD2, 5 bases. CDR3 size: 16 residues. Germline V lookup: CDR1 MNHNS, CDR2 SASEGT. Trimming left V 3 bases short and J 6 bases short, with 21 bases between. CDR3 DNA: TGTGCCAGCAGTGAGCGGGTGAGACCGTTCCCTACCGAGCAGTACTTC. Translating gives CASSERVRPFPTEQYF.

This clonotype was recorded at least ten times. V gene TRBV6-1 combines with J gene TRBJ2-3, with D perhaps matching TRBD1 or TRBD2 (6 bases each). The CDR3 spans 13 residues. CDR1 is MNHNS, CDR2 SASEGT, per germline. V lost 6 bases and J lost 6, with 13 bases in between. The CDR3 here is CASSSRGVDTQYF. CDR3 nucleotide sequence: TGTGCCAGCAGCTCTAGGGGGGTGGATACGCAGTATTTT.

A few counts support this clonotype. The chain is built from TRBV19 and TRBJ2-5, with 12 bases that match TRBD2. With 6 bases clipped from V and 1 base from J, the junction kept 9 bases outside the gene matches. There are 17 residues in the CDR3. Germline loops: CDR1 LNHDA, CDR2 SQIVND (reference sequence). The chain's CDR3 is CASSSDGLAGTQETQYF. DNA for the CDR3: TGTGCCAGTAGCTCCGATGGACTAGCGGGAACCCAAGAGACCCAGTACTTC. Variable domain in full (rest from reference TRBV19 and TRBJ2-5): DGGITQSPKYLFRKEGQNVTLSCEQNLNHDAMYWYRQDPGQGLRLIYYSQIVNDFQKGDIAEGYSVSREKKESFPLTVTSAQKNPTAFYLCASSSDGLAGTQETQYFGPGTRLLVL.

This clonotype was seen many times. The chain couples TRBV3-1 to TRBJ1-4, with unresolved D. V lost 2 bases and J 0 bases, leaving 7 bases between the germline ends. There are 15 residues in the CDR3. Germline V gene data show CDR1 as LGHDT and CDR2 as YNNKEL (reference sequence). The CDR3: CASSQKGATNEKLFF. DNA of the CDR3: TGTGCCAGCAGCCAAAAAGGTGCAACTAATGAAAAACTGTTTTTT. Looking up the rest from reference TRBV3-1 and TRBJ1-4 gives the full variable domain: DTAVSQTPKYLVTQMGNDKSIKCEQNLGHDTMYWYKQDSKKFLKIMFSYNNKELIINETVPNRFSPKSPDKAHLNLHINSLELGDSAVYFCASSQKGATNEKLFFGSGTQLSVL.

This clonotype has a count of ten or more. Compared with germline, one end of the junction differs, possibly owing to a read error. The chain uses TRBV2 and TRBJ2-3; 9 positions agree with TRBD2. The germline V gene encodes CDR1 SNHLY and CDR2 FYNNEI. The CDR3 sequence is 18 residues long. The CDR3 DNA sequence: TGTGCCAGCAATGAAATTCTTCCTAGCGGGGATAGCACAGATACGCAGTATTTT. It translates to CASNEILPSGDSTDTQYF.

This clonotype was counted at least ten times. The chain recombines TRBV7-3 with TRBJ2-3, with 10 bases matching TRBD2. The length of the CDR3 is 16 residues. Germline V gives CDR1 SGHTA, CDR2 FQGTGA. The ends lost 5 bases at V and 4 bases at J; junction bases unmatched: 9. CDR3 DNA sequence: TGTGCCAGCAGCCTACTAGCGGGGAGCCCCCCAGATACGCAGTATTTT. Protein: CASSLLAGSPPDTQYF.

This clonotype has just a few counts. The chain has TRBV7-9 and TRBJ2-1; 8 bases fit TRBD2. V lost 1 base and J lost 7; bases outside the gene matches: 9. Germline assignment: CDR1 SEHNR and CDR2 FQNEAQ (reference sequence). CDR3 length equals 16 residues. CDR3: CASSLVSSGGRNEQFF. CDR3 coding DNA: TGTGCCAGCAGCTTAGTTTCAAGCGGGGGTAGGAATGAGCAGTTCTTC.

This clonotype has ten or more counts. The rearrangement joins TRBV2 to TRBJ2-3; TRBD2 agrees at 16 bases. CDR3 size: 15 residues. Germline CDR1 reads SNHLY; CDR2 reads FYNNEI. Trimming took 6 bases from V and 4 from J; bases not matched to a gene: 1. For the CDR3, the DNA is TGTGCCAGCAGGGGGACTAGCGGGAGGGCAGATACGCAGTATTTT. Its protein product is CASRGTSGRADTQYF. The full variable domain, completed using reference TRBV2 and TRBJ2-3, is EPEVTQTPSHQVTQMGQEVILRCVPISNHLYFYWYRQILGQKVEFLVSFYNNEISEKSEIFDDQFSVERPDGSNFTLKIRSTKLEDSAMYFCASRGTSGRADTQYFGPGTRLTVL.

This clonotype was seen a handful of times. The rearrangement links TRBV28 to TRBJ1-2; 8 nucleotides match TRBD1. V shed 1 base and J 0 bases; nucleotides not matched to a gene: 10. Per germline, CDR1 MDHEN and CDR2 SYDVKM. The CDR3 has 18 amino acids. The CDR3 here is CASSLSGMTGDSNYGYTF. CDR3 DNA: TGTGCCAGCAGTTTATCCGGAATGACAGGGGATTCTAACTATGGCTACACCTTC.

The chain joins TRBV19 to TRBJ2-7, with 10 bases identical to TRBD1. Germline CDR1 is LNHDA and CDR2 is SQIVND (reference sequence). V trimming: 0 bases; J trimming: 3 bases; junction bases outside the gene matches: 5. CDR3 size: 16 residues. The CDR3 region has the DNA TGTGCCAGTAGTATAGATACGGGACAGGGGAGCTACGAGCAGTACTTC. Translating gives CASSIDTGQGSYEQYF.